These T cell receptor beta chains were read from a single sample in a study of identical twins. From the 5' RACE reads, TCRdb called clonotypes with MiXCR, one entry per CDR3 protein. The sample carries about 570,000 distinct CDR3 sequences, over 8.5% recorded once. The same data also contributed to another study, on yellow fever vaccine responses in identical twins.

Sequences were obtained from PBMCs. The receptors were gathered from a woman younger than 30 in good health. Both conserved end residues are part of each CDR3. The D gene is left open where the match is weak. Clone size is stated in some rows and not others, as once, few, many or a class when expanded.

clone_size: -
j_call: TRBJ1-1
cdr3_length: 14
v_call: TRBV29-1
d_call: -
cdr3_nt: TGCAGCGTTGGTTGGCCGATGAGGTACACTGAAGCTTTCTTT
cdr3_aa: CSVGWPMRYTEAFF

clone_size: few
j_call: TRBJ2-1
cdr3_length: 14
v_call: TRBV29-1
d_call: -
cdr3_nt: TGCAGCGTTGAAGCACGCCCAGGCCTCGATGAGCAGTTCTTC
cdr3_aa: CSVEARPGLDEQFF

clone_size: -
j_call: TRBJ2-5
cdr3_length: 16
v_call: TRBV7-9
d_call: TRBD1
cdr3_nt: TGTGCCAGCAGCTTTCCGGGACAGGGGAACCAAGAGACCCAGTACTTC
cdr3_aa: CASSFPGQGNQETQYF

clone_size: -
j_call: TRBJ2-7
cdr3_length: 15
v_call: TRBV5-1
d_call: -
cdr3_nt: TGCGCCAGCAGCTTGGTGTCAGGGAAGAACTACGAGCAGTACTTC
cdr3_aa: CASSLVSGKNYEQYF

clone_size: few
j_call: TRBJ2-7
cdr3_length: 14
v_call: TRBV27
d_call: -
cdr3_nt: TGTGCCAGCAGTTTAGGGGCGGGGAACTACGAGCAGTACTTC
cdr3_aa: CASSLGAGNYEQYF

clone_size: few
j_call: TRBJ2-7
cdr3_length: 15
v_call: TRBV5-1
d_call: TRBD2
cdr3_nt: TGCGCCAGCAGCGATCCGGCTAGCGGGAGTTACGAGCAGTACTTC
cdr3_aa: CASSDPASGSYEQYF

clone_size: many
j_call: TRBJ2-3
cdr3_length: 14
v_call: TRBV27
d_call: TRBD2
cdr3_nt: TGTGCCAGCAGAAAGGGACTAGCAGCAGATACGCAGTATTTT
cdr3_aa: CASRKGLAADTQYF

clone_size: few
j_call: TRBJ1-4
cdr3_length: 15
v_call: TRBV20-1
d_call: -
cdr3_nt: TGCAGTGCTAGAGTGCAGGGAGCAACTAATGAAAAACTGTTTTTT
cdr3_aa: CSARVQGATNEKLFF

clone_size: many
j_call: TRBJ1-2
cdr3_length: 14
v_call: TRBV3-1
d_call: -
cdr3_nt: TGTGCCAGTCTTACGGACATCTCCCTCTATGGCTACACCTTC
cdr3_aa: CASLTDISLYGYTF

clone_size: -
j_call: TRBJ1-5
cdr3_length: 13
v_call: TRBV28
d_call: -
cdr3_nt: TGTGCCAGCAGTTTATCAACAAATCAGCCCCAGCATTTT
cdr3_aa: CASSLSTNQPQHF

clone_size: -
j_call: TRBJ2-1
cdr3_length: 19
v_call: TRBV21-1
d_call: -
cdr3_nt: TGTGCCAGCAGCACTTTAGCGGGAGGGCCTGTGGGGATATACAATGAGCATTTCTTC
cdr3_aa: CASSTLAGGPVGIYNEHFF

clone_size: many
j_call: TRBJ2-1
cdr3_length: 13
v_call: TRBV7-2
d_call: -
cdr3_nt: TGTGCCAGCAGCTCCCGGGGTCCAATGTGGCAGTTCTTC
cdr3_aa: CASSSRGPMWQFF

clone_size: few
j_call: TRBJ1-2
cdr3_length: 16
v_call: TRBV15
d_call: -
cdr3_nt: TGTGCCACCAGCAGAGATCGGCAGGGAGGGTTCTATGGCTACACCTTC
cdr3_aa: CATSRDRQGGFYGYTF

clone_size: many
j_call: TRBJ2-2
cdr3_length: 14
v_call: TRBV10-2
d_call: -
cdr3_nt: TGCGCCAGCAGTGTGGCGGCGAACACCGGGGAGCTGTTTTTT
cdr3_aa: CASSVAANTGELFF

clone_size: many
j_call: TRBJ1-5
cdr3_length: 16
v_call: TRBV6-1
d_call: -
cdr3_nt: TGTGCCAGCGGTGACCGCTGGCAGCGTGGAGATCAGCCCCAGCATTTT
cdr3_aa: CASGDRWQRGDQPQHF

clone_size: -
j_call: TRBJ1-1
cdr3_length: 14
v_call: TRBV20-1
d_call: TRBD1
cdr3_nt: TGCAGTGCGAGCGGGACAGTTACGAACACTGAAGCTTTCTTT
cdr3_aa: CSASGTVTNTEAFF

clone_size: few
j_call: TRBJ2-7
cdr3_length: 15
v_call: TRBV5-1
d_call: TRBD2
cdr3_nt: TGCGCCAGCAGTTCGAGCGGGAGGGTTACCTACGAGCAGTACTTC
cdr3_aa: CASSSSGRVTYEQYF

clone_size: few
j_call: TRBJ2-7
cdr3_length: 16
v_call: TRBV27
d_call: TRBD1
cdr3_nt: TGTGCCAGCAGTCTAACCGTGGGACAGGGCGCTTACGAGCAGTACTTC
cdr3_aa: CASSLTVGQGAYEQYF

clone_size: many
j_call: TRBJ2-1
cdr3_length: 15
v_call: TRBV12-3/TRBV12-4
d_call: -
cdr3_nt: TGTGCCAGCAGTCTCTCGCAAGGGCCCTACAATGAGCAGTTCTTC
cdr3_aa: CASSLSQGPYNEQFF

clone_size: few
j_call: TRBJ2-1
cdr3_length: 18
v_call: TRBV19
d_call: -
cdr3_nt: TGTGCCAGTAGTATAACCCGCGTGGACAGCCTCTCCTACAATGAGCAGTTCTTC
cdr3_aa: CASSITRVDSLSYNEQFF

clone_size: -
j_call: TRBJ2-1
cdr3_length: 13
v_call: TRBV20-1
d_call: TRBD1
cdr3_nt: TGCAGTGCTGGGGACAGTCGTGTCAATGAGCAGTTCTTC
cdr3_aa: CSAGDSRVNEQFF

clone_size: many
j_call: TRBJ2-1
cdr3_length: 13
v_call: TRBV5-5
d_call: -
cdr3_nt: TGTGCCAGCAGCTTGTCTCCAAACAATGAGCAGTTCTTC
cdr3_aa: CASSLSPNNEQFF

clone_size: many
j_call: TRBJ2-7
cdr3_length: 14
v_call: TRBV20-1
d_call: -
cdr3_nt: TGCAGTGCTAGAGATAACCTCTACTTACAGGAGCAGTACTTC
cdr3_aa: CSARDNLYLQEQYF

clone_size: few
j_call: TRBJ2-2
cdr3_length: 14
v_call: TRBV7-7
d_call: TRBD1
cdr3_nt: TGTGCTAGCAGGCCGACAGGGGTTGCCGGGGAGCTGTTTTTT
cdr3_aa: CASRPTGVAGELFF

clone_size: few
j_call: TRBJ2-7
cdr3_length: 15
v_call: TRBV5-1
d_call: TRBD2
cdr3_nt: TGCGCCAGCAGCTTCGGGACTAGCGGGGGGTACGAGCAGTACTTC
cdr3_aa: CASSFGTSGGYEQYF

clone_size: few
j_call: TRBJ2-5
cdr3_length: 14
v_call: TRBV12-3/TRBV12-4
d_call: -
cdr3_nt: TGTGCCAGCAGCCCACCTGGGTGGGAAGAGACCCAGTACTTC
cdr3_aa: CASSPPGWEETQYF

clone_size: many
j_call: TRBJ2-7
cdr3_length: 13
v_call: TRBV7-3
d_call: -
cdr3_nt: TGTGCCAGCAGCTTATTCGGCGACTACGAGCAGTACTTC
cdr3_aa: CASSLFGDYEQYF

clone_size: -
j_call: TRBJ2-5
cdr3_length: 16
v_call: TRBV3-1
d_call: TRBD2
cdr3_nt: TGTGCCAGCAGCCAAGGGGCTAGCGGCCTCCAAGAGACCCAGTACTTC
cdr3_aa: CASSQGASGLQETQYF

clone_size: few
j_call: TRBJ1-6
cdr3_length: 14
v_call: TRBV20-1
d_call: -
cdr3_nt: TGCAGTGCCCGATCCGGACAGTCCAATTCACCCCTCCACTTT
cdr3_aa: CSARSGQSNSPLHF

clone_size: -
j_call: TRBJ2-2
cdr3_length: 13
v_call: TRBV7-2
d_call: -
cdr3_nt: TGTGCCAGCAGCTTAACACCCTCCGGGGAGCTGTTTTTT
cdr3_aa: CASSLTPSGELFF

clone_size: -
j_call: TRBJ2-3
cdr3_length: 15
v_call: TRBV11-2
d_call: TRBD1
cdr3_nt: TGTGCCAGCAGTTTAACAGGGGGGAAAGTAGATACGCAGTATTTT
cdr3_aa: CASSLTGGKVDTQYF

clone_size: few
j_call: TRBJ1-5
cdr3_length: 13
v_call: TRBV10-3
d_call: -
cdr3_nt: TGTGCCATCAGTGAAACGAAACCTGGGGTCCAGCATTTT
cdr3_aa: CAISETKPGVQHF

clone_size: few
j_call: TRBJ2-3
cdr3_length: 14
v_call: TRBV5-1
d_call: -
cdr3_nt: TGCGCCAGCAGCCTAAGGGGCTCGGCAGATACGCAGTATTTT
cdr3_aa: CASSLRGSADTQYF

clone_size: many
j_call: TRBJ2-2
cdr3_length: 15
v_call: TRBV5-5
d_call: -
cdr3_nt: TGTGCCAGCAGCTTGACGTACTCGAACACCGGGGAGCTGTTTTTT
cdr3_aa: CASSLTYSNTGELFF

clone_size: -
j_call: TRBJ2-4
cdr3_length: 15
v_call: TRBV12-3/TRBV12-4
d_call: -
cdr3_nt: TGTGCCAGCAGGGGGGCGTCCTTAGCCAAAAACATTCAGTACTTC
cdr3_aa: CASRGASLAKNIQYF

clone_size: -
j_call: TRBJ2-7
cdr3_length: 13
v_call: TRBV7-9
d_call: -
cdr3_nt: TGTGCCAGCCTAGTTACGGGGGAATACGAGCAGTACTTC
cdr3_aa: CASLVTGEYEQYF

clone_size: few
j_call: TRBJ2-5
cdr3_length: 12
v_call: TRBV20-1
d_call: -
cdr3_nt: TGCAGTGCGGTGACTAGTTACGAGACCCAGTACTTC
cdr3_aa: CSAVTSYETQYF

clone_size: few
j_call: TRBJ2-1
cdr3_length: 16
v_call: TRBV20-1
d_call: -
cdr3_nt: TGCAGTGCTAGAGTTCAAGCGGCCGTCTCCTACAATGAGCAGTTCTTC
cdr3_aa: CSARVQAAVSYNEQFF

clone_size: -
j_call: TRBJ2-2
cdr3_length: 15
v_call: TRBV6-5
d_call: -
cdr3_nt: TGTGCCAGCATTCTCGGCAGGGTGAACACCGGGGAGCTGTTTTTT
cdr3_aa: CASILGRVNTGELFF

clone_size: -
j_call: TRBJ1-2
cdr3_length: 14
v_call: TRBV7-9
d_call: TRBD1
cdr3_nt: TGTGCCAGCAGCCCCGGGACAGGGGGAGATGGCTACACCTTC
cdr3_aa: CASSPGTGGDGYTF

clone_size: -
j_call: TRBJ2-7
cdr3_length: 14
v_call: TRBV4-1
d_call: TRBD2
cdr3_nt: TGCGCCAGCAGCCAGACTAGCGGGAGGGACGAGCAGTACTTC
cdr3_aa: CASSQTSGRDEQYF

clone_size: many
j_call: TRBJ1-1
cdr3_length: 15
v_call: TRBV5-1
d_call: TRBD1
cdr3_nt: TGCGCCAGCAGCACGATAGACAGGGGCGGCACTGAAGCTTTCTTT
cdr3_aa: CASSTIDRGGTEAFF

clone_size: -
j_call: TRBJ2-1
cdr3_length: 13
v_call: TRBV18
d_call: -
cdr3_nt: TGTGCCAGCTCACCACTTCTGGACCATGAGCAGTTCTTC
cdr3_aa: CASSPLLDHEQFF

clone_size: few
j_call: TRBJ2-3
cdr3_length: 15
v_call: TRBV12-3/TRBV12-4
d_call: -
cdr3_nt: TGTGCCAGCAGTTTAGGGTACAGCAGCACAGATACGCAGTATTTT
cdr3_aa: CASSLGYSSTDTQYF